This T cell receptor beta chain appears in the sequencing data of a study of vaccination effects on CD4 cells after COVID-19. Clones were read by immunoSEQ multiplex PCR, and TCRdb kept only the in-frame ones, dropping some. The sample has approximately 31,000 clones, 74% seen once. General study results and limits: The study dataset contains few convalescent patients and includes no early post-infection timepoints.

A word on this clone: What it binds is not known.

Subsequent to a culture period of roughly 11 days, CD4+ T cells were isolated. Two-dose vaccination with either BNT162b2 or mRNA-1273 was given to the participants. In the cultures, half the medium was exchanged for IL-2 medium on days 3 and 7. The V and J ends lost 4 bases and 7 bases, in that order; junction bases with no gene match: 7. The CDR3 contains 15 residues. CDR1 and CDR2 (germline): LGHDT, YNNKEL (reference sequence). This receptor was identified in a human donor who received a COVID-19 vaccine. Sequencing was performed on CD4+ T cells from PBMCs cultured without peptide, taken after COVID-19 vaccination. The chain recombines TRBV3-1 (or the pseudogene TRBV3-2) with TRBJ1-2; 12 positions match TRBD1. CDR3 residues: CASSPRDRGHVGYTF. DNA of the CDR3: TGTGCCAGCAGCCCTCGGGACAGGGGGCATGTTGGCTACACCTTC.